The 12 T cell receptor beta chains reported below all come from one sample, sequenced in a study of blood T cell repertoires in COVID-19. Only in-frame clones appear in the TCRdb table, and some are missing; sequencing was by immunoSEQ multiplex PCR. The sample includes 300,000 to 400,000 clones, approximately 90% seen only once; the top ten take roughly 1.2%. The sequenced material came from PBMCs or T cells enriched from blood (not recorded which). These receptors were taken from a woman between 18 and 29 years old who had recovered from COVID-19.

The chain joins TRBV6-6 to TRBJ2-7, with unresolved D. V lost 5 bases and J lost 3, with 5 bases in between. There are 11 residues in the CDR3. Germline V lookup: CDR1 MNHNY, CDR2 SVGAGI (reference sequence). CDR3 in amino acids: CASSQRYEQYF. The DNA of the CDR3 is TGTGCCAGCAGTCAGCGCTACGAGCAGTACTTC.

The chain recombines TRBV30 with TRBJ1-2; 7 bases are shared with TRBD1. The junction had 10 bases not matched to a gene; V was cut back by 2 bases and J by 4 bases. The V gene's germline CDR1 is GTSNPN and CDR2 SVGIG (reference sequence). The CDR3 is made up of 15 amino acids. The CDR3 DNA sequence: TGTGCCTGGAGTACAAGGCGACAGGGAAGCTATGGCTACACCTTC. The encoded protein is CAWSTRRQGSYGYTF.

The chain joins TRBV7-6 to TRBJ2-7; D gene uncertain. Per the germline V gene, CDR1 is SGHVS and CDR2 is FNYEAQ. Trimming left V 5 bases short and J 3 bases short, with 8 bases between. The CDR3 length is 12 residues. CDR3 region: CASSQTGYEQYF. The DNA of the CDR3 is TGTGCCAGCAGCCAGACTGGCTACGAGCAGTACTTC.

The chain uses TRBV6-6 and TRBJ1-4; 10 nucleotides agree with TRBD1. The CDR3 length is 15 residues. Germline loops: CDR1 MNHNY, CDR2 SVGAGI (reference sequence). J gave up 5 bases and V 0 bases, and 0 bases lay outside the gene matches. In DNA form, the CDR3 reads TGTGCCAGCAGTTACTCGGGACAGGGGAATGAAAAACTGTTTTTT. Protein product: CASSYSGQGNEKLFF.

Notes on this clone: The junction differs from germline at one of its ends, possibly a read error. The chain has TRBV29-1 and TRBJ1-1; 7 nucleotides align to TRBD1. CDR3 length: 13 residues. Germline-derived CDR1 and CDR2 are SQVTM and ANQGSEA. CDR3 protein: CSVEVRGNSEAFF. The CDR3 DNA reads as TGCAGCGTTGAGGTCAGGGGGAACTCTGAAGCTTTCTTT. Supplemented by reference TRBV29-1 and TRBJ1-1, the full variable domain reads SAVISQKPSRDICQRGTSLTIQCQVDSQVTMMFWYRQQPGQSLTLIATANQGSEATYESGFVIDKFPISRPNLTFSTLTVSNMSPEDSSIYLCSVEVRGNSEAFFGQGTRLTVV.

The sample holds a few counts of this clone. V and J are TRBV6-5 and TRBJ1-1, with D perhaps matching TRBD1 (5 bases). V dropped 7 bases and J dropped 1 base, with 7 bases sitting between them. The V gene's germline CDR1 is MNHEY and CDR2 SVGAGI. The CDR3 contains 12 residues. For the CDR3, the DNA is TGTGCCAGCAAAGACAGGAACACTGAAGCTTTCTTT. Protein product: CASKDRNTEAFF.

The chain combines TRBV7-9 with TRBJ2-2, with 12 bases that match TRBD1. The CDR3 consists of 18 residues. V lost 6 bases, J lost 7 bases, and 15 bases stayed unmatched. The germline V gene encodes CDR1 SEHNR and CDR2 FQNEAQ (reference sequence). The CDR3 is CASSRVSGTGGSHGELFF. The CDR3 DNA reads TGTGCCAGCAGTCGGGTCTCCGGGACAGGGGGCTCGCACGGGGAGCTGTTTTTT.

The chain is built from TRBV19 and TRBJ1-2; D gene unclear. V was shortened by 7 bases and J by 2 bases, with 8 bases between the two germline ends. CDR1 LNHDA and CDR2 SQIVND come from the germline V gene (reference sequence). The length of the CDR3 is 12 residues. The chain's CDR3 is CASTPRNYGYTF. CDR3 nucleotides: TGTGCCAGTACCCCACGGAACTATGGCTACACCTTC.

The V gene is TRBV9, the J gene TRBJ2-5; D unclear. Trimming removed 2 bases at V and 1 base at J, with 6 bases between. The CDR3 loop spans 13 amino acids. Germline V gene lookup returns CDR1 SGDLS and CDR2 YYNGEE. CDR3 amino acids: CASSVRSQETQYF. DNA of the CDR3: TGTGCCAGCAGCGTTCGGAGCCAAGAGACCCAGTACTTC.

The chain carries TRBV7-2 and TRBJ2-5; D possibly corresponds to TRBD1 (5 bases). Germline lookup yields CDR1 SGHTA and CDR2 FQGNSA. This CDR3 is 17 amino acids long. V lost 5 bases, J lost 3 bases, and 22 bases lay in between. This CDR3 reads CASSKKPTVGPEETQYF. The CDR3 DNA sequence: TGTGCCAGCAGCAAAAAACCGACAGTCGGCCCTGAAGAGACCCAGTACTTC.

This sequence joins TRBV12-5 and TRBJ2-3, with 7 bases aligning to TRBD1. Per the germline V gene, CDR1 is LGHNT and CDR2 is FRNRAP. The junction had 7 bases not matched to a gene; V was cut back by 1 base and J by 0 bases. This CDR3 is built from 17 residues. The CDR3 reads CASGLGRTGASTDTQYF. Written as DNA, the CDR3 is TGTGCTAGTGGTTTGGGAAGGACAGGAGCTAGCACAGATACGCAGTATTTT.

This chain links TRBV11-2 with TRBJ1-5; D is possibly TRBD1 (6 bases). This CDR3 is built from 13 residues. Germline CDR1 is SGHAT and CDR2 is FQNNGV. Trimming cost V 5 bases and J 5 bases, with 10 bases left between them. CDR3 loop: CASSEGVYQPQHF. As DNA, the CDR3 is TGTGCCAGCAGCGAGGGGGTCTATCAGCCCCAGCATTTT.